This TCR beta chain was retrieved from a study of radiotherapy plus CTLA-4 blockade in lung cancer. Study conclusions and caveats: Strongest reported response predictors: early blood clone changes and post-radiation interferon-beta. Expansion of tumor-derived TCR clones was observed in blood after radiotherapy plus ipilimumab.

Measured with immunoSEQ multiplex PCR; TCRdb has only the in-frame clones, and not every one. The data contain more than 55,000 clones, roughly 80% of them seen just once; the ten biggest clones take up roughly 17%. For this clone: Antigen unknown.

V lost 2 bases and J 0 bases, leaving 8 bases between the germline ends. CDR3 length: 15 amino acids. Per germline, CDR1 SGHNT and CDR2 YYREEE (reference sequence). Focal radiation with ipilimumab CTLA-4 blockade was given to patients with chemo-refractory metastatic non-small-cell lung cancer. V and J are TRBV5-4 and TRBJ2-2; possibly TRBD2 for D (6 bases). The sequences come from peripheral blood, collected from a patient treated with radiotherapy plus ipilimumab. The receptor was derived from a human donor with non-small cell lung cancer who had a complete response to radiotherapy plus ipilimumab. The CDR3 sequence: CASSFGGTNTGELFF. The CDR3 DNA reads TGTGCCAGCAGCTTTGGGGGGACGAACACCGGGGAGCTGTTTTTT.